The entry that follows covers one TCR beta chain sequence. V was clipped by 0 bases and J by 0 bases; unmatched bases: 6. The CDR3 spans 17 residues. CDR1 is SGHKS, CDR2 YYEKEE, per germline (reference sequence). The data were taken from a study of blood T cell repertoires in COVID-19. On the study more broadly: Acute-phase and convalescent COVID-19 samples originated in the United States, Italy and Spain.

In the study's own analysis: Amplification of reference gene primers was used by the study to estimate nucleated cell counts. Clones were sequenced by immunoSEQ multiplex PCR, and TCRdb holds only the in-frame ones, with some missing. The DNA gave D and trimming, while V, J and clone size come from that table. The sample lists 150,000 to 200,000 clones, around 87% occurring once. The rearrangement links TRBV5-5 to TRBJ2-1; 7 bases match TRBD1. The TCR originated in a man younger than 35 with acute or convalescent COVID-19. The material sequenced was peripheral blood. The CDR3 DNA sequence: TGTGCCAGCAGCTTGGCCCGGACAGGACTCTCCTACAATGAGCAGTTCTTC. Its translation: CASSLARTGLSYNEQFF.